The present entry profiles one T cell receptor beta chain with its context. The antigen is undetermined. This record belongs to a study of T cells in Graves' hyperthyroidism and ophthalmopathy. Study-level findings and limits: A model built on 13 V-J features separated ophthalmopathy from stable hyperthyroidism.

With 5 bases removed from V and 1 base from J, the gap between germline ends came to 14 bases. CDR1 and CDR2 (germline): MGHRA, YSYEKL. This CDR3 region has 15 residues. It was RNA transcripts that yielded the amplified TCR beta CDR3 regions. Using the HTBI primer set, a first-round RT-PCR was run on the TCR CDR3. MiXCR, applied by TCRdb to the multiplex PCR reads, yields one record per CDR3 protein. Among a few hundred thousand distinct CDR3 sequences listed, roughly 18% were seen once. The chain recombines TRBV4-1 with TRBJ1-1, with D tentatively TRBD1 (5 bases). Source material: blood. The clonotype was recovered from a man younger than 35 with Graves' ophthalmopathy. CDR3 residues: CASSGWGWRNTEAFF. The CDR3 DNA reads TGCGCCAGCAGCGGATGGGGCTGGAGGAACACTGAAGCTTTCTTT.